The clone carrying this T cell receptor (beta chain) was picked up many times. The source of the sample is a study of human T cells and chemical hapten exposure. Study background: A mostly female patient group had alopecia areata, totalis or universalis.

Documented time point: patch test 1, 2 weeks after DPC sensitization. Stated treatment: therapeutic diphenylcyclopropenone sensitization with weekly scalp DPC. Investigators collected blood before applying each patch test. One entry per CDR3 protein results from TCRdb running MiXCR on the RACE reads. The data hold roughly 98,000 distinct CDR3 sequences, with around an eighth observed a single time. J gave up 4 bases and V 6 bases, and 4 bases lay outside the gene matches. The CDR3 sequence is 14 residues long. Per the germline V gene, CDR1 is MNHEY and CDR2 is SVGEGT. J is TRBJ1-5 and V is TRBV6-2 or TRBV6-3, with 9 nucleotides matching TRBD1. The sequenced sample was whole blood, obtained in connection with sensitization to the hapten diphenylcyclopropenone (DPC). The source of this sequence is a middle-aged woman with alopecia areata. Some clones in this sample may be carry-over from other donors' samples. Here the CDR3 reads CASSSTGGNQPQHF. In DNA form, the CDR3 reads TGTGCCAGCAGCTCGACAGGGGGGAATCAGCCCCAGCATTTT.